These 24 T cell receptor beta chains were sequenced from one sample in a study of T cells after posttransplantation cyclophosphamide. A marrow graft followed busulfan-fludarabine conditioning, with cyclophosphamide on days +3 and +4. Libraries were prepared by immunoSEQ multiplex PCR; TCRdb keeps only in-frame clonotypes and omits some of them. The table includes approximately 3,800 clones, around 80% detected once. Sample: CD4+ T cells sorted from blood, taken about 230 days after a stem cell transplant with posttransplant cyclophosphamide. These receptors all stem from a male patient aged 25-45 years who received an allogeneic stem cell transplant from a related donor, was CMV-positive, and had no GVHD. Some of the T cells might come from the graft donor.

The genes are TRBV7-9 and TRBJ2-5; TRBD2 matches 11 bases. The germline gives CDR1 SEHNR, CDR2 FQNEAQ (reference sequence). The CDR3 is made up of 13 amino acids. J was trimmed by 5 bases and V by 8 bases; bases with no gene match: 4. The CDR3 sequence: CASETSGAETQYF. Written as DNA, the CDR3 is TGTGCCAGCGAGACTAGCGGGGCGGAGACCCAGTACTTC.

As concerns this clone: Relative to the germline gene, one junction end is altered; a read error may explain this. This chain's CDR3 is CTSSPTGANNEKLFF. Written as DNA, the CDR3 is TGTACCAGCAGCCCAACAGGGGCTAATAATGAAAAACTGTTTTTT. The rearrangement joins TRBV5-4 to TRBJ1-4; the match to TRBD1 covers 7 bases. CDR3 length: 15 residues. Germline CDR1 is SGHNT and CDR2 is YYREEE (reference sequence).

This CDR3 is CASSVSPISGTSVYEQYF. The CDR3 DNA sequence: TGTGCCAGCAGTGTGTCCCCAATATCCGGGACTAGCGTCTACGAGCAGTACTTC. The chain has TRBV6-1 and TRBJ2-7; TRBD2 matches 10 bases. V lost 4 bases and J lost 3; bases outside the gene matches: 15. The CDR3 has 18 amino acids. Germline loops: CDR1 MNHNS, CDR2 SASEGT.

The chain links TRBV7-9 to TRBJ2-7; D may be TRBD1 (6 bases). V was shortened by 6 bases and J by 3 bases, with 15 bases between the two germline ends. CDR1 and CDR2 (germline): SEHNR, FQNEAQ (reference sequence). This CDR3 contains 14 residues. The CDR3 sequence is CASSPGAGFYEQYF. CDR3 coding DNA: TGTGCCAGCAGTCCAGGGGCAGGATTCTACGAGCAGTACTTC.

This chain links TRBV7-2 with TRBJ2-7; 8 nucleotides agree with TRBD1. The CDR3 length is 13 residues. V trimming: 8 bases; J trimming: 12 bases; junction bases outside the gene matches: 15. Germline values: CDR1 SGHTA, CDR2 FQGNSA. The CDR3 bases are TGTGCCAGCGGCCGAGGACAGGGTGCATATCCGTACTTC. This gives the protein CASGRGQGAYPYF.

CDR3 protein: CASSPLGGQSYEQYF. CDR3 nucleotides: TGCGCCAGCAGCCCCCTCGGGGGACAGAGCTACGAGCAGTACTTC. The chain is built from TRBV5-1 and TRBJ2-7; maybe TRBD1 (7 bases). Germline V gives CDR1 SGHRS, CDR2 YFSETQ. The CDR3 runs 15 residues. V was pared by 4 bases and J by 3 bases, with 17 bases between.

V gene TRBV7-2 combines with J gene TRBJ2-1, with 10 bases aligning to TRBD2. After removal of 0 bases from V and 7 bases from J, the junction contained 9 bases not matched to a gene. Looked up from germline, CDR1 is SGHTA and CDR2 is FQGNSA. The CDR3 runs to 17 residues. The CDR3 nucleotides read TGTGCCAGCAGCTTAGCGAGGTTCGGTAGCGGGGGGAATGAGCAGTTCTTC. Protein: CASSLARFGSGGNEQFF.

The V gene is TRBV6-5, the J gene TRBJ1-2, with TRBD1 as a possible D gene (6 bases). Deletions cut 0 bases from V and 4 bases from J, with 9 bases between. The CDR3 totals 14 residues. The V gene's germline CDR1 is MNHEY and CDR2 SVGAGI. The CDR3 region is CASSYSMDSYGYTF. The CDR3 region has the DNA TGTGCCAGCAGTTACTCGATGGACAGCTATGGCTACACCTTC.

The rearrangement links TRBV9 to TRBJ2-2; 10 positions agree with TRBD2. The CDR3 runs 17 residues. Germline V gives CDR1 SGDLS, CDR2 YYNGEE. V shed 3 bases, J shed 4 bases, and the junction held 9 bases outside the gene matches. The CDR3 DNA is TGTGCCAGCAGCGCATGGGGGGCTAGCGGGAGCACCGGGGAGCTGTTTTTT. This sequence encodes CASSAWGASGSTGELFF.

The chain combines TRBV4-2 with TRBJ1-2; 11 bases are shared with TRBD1. In germline, CDR1 is LGHNA, CDR2 YNFKEQ. The length of the CDR3 is 16 residues. V shed 2 bases, J shed 8 bases, and the junction held 10 bases outside the gene matches. The CDR3 protein is CASSQTAGTGGSGYTF. DNA for the CDR3: TGTGCCAGCAGCCAAACCGCAGGGACAGGGGGTTCGGGCTACACCTTC.

This clone was picked up one time. The chain joins TRBV5-4 to TRBJ2-7, with D perhaps TRBD2 (6 bases). Germline values: CDR1 SGHNT, CDR2 YYREEE (reference sequence). This CDR3 is 15 amino acids long. Trimming removed 0 bases at V and 0 bases at J, with 10 bases between. This CDR3 reads CASSLGRGSSYEQYF. The CDR3 coding sequence is TGTGCCAGCAGCTTGGGGCGGGGTAGCTCCTACGAGCAGTACTTC.

The chain couples TRBV6-5 to TRBJ2-3, with TRBD2 matching 7 bases. The CDR3 extends over 14 amino acids. CDR1 and CDR2 (germline): MNHEY, SVGAGI. V was clipped by 1 base and J by 4 bases; unmatched bases: 2. For the CDR3, the DNA is TGTGCCAGCAGTTACTTTGGACTAGCAGATACGCAGTATTTT. It specifies CASSYFGLADTQYF.

This chain joins TRBV2 and TRBJ1-4; 8 bases fit TRBD1. After removal of 6 bases from V and 8 bases from J, the junction contained 8 bases not matched to a gene. The CDR3 is made up of 14 amino acids. CDR1 is SNHLY and CDR2 is FYNNEI in the germline V gene. This chain's CDR3 is CASRLQGVREKLFF. In nucleotides, the CDR3 is TGTGCCAGCAGGCTACAGGGGGTGAGAGAAAAACTGTTTTTT.

This clone showed up just once. The rearrangement links TRBV5-1 to TRBJ2-5; D perhaps matches TRBD2 (6 bases). CDR3 size: 15 residues. V was shortened by 7 bases and J by 2 bases, with 18 bases between the two germline ends. Germline V lookup: CDR1 SGHRS, CDR2 YFSETQ. CDR3: CASASGAVSQETQYF. CDR3 coding DNA: TGCGCCAGCGCCTCGGGAGCCGTGTCGCAAGAGACCCAGTACTTC.

The chain uses TRBV30 and TRBJ1-2, with TRBD1 matching 7 bases. This CDR3 is built from 14 residues. Germline V CDR1 and CDR2: GTSNPN, SVGIG (reference sequence). The V segment lost 5 bases and the J segment 6 bases; nucleotides outside the gene matches: 12. The CDR3 DNA sequence: TGTGCCTGGGAAAGGACAGGCTTAGGAGATGGCTACACCTTC. Residues: CAWERTGLGDGYTF.

The chain has TRBV7-9 and TRBJ2-7; D ambiguous. V was clipped by 5 bases and J by 1 base, with 12 bases between them. From germline, CDR1 is SEHNR and CDR2 FQNEAQ (reference sequence). CDR3 length: 14 amino acids. Here the CDR3 reads CASSLAGSSYEQYF. Here the CDR3 DNA reads TGTGCCAGCAGCCTGGCCGGGTCATCCTACGAGCAGTACTTC.

The genes are TRBV6-4 and TRBJ2-5; 13 positions agree with TRBD2. There are 15 residues in the CDR3. CDR1 and CDR2 from the germline V gene are MRHNA and SNTAGT. The V segment lost 5 bases and the J segment 5 bases; nucleotides outside the gene matches: 5. CDR3 bases: TGTGCCAGCAGTCGACTAGCGGGAGGCCTTGAGACCCAGTACTTC. The encoded protein is CASSRLAGGLETQYF.

This clone is large in the sample. V is TRBV19 and J is TRBJ1-1; no reliable D call. The V end lost 1 base, the J end lost 0 bases, and 12 bases lay between the germline ends. The CDR3 loop spans 16 amino acids. Germline V gene lookup returns CDR1 LNHDA and CDR2 SQIVND (reference sequence). CDR3 DNA sequence: TGTGCCAGTAGTATAGTGGAGGGCAGAATGAACACTGAAGCTTTCTTT. As protein: CASSIVEGRMNTEAFF. The full variable domain, in which reference TRBV19 and TRBJ1-1 provide the parts outside the CDR3, is DGGITQSPKYLFRKEGQNVTLSCEQNLNHDAMYWYRQDPGQGLRLIYYSQIVNDFQKGDIAEGYSVSREKKESFPLTVTSAQKNPTAFYLCASSIVEGRMNTEAFFGQGTRLTVV.

The genes are TRBV28 and TRBJ1-4; D gene unclear. The CDR3 contains 15 residues. CDR1 is MDHEN, CDR2 SYDVKM, per germline. V was cut by 5 bases and J by 7 bases, with 17 bases left in between. The CDR3 is CASSTYGYTGEKLFF. The CDR3 DNA reads as TGTGCCAGCAGTACATACGGATACACGGGTGAAAAACTGTTTTTT.

This clone was recorded only once. The chain carries TRBV7-6 and TRBJ2-1, with 11 bases identical to TRBD2. Germline-derived CDR1 and CDR2 are SGHVS and FNYEAQ. The CDR3 spans 15 residues. V lost 2 bases and J lost 10; bases outside the gene matches: 7. The CDR3 reads CASSLLGLAGGEQFF. The DNA for the CDR3 is TGTGCCAGCAGCTTACTGGGGCTAGCGGGGGGCGAGCAGTTCTTC.

This chain joins TRBV23-1 and TRBJ2-1; TRBD2 aligns across 8 bases. TRBV23-1 is placed among ORFs of uncertain function. This CDR3 contains 15 residues. The V gene end was trimmed by 3 bases and the J gene end by 12 bases; junction bases not matched to a gene: 13. The CDR3 DNA is TGCGCCAGCAGTCACCAAACTAGCGGAGGGGGGGGGCAGTTCTTC. Its translation: CASSHQTSGGGGQFF.

V gene TRBV9 combines with J gene TRBJ2-7, with D maybe TRBD2 (6 bases). The CDR3 loop spans 16 amino acids. Germline V gene data show CDR1 as SGDLS and CDR2 as YYNGEE. Trimming removed 1 base from V and 5 bases from J, with 19 bases in between. DNA for the CDR3: TGTGCCAGCAGCGTAATGGGGCGGGAACGCCCTAACGAGCAGTACTTC. Translating gives CASSVMGRERPNEQYF.

The CDR3 region has the DNA TGTGCCAGCAGTGACTACATCACCTATACGTCGTTAGCGGGGGCCCACACTGGGGTCTACGAGCAGTACTTC. The encoded protein is CASSDYITYTSLAGAHTGVYEQYF. This sequence joins TRBV6-4 and TRBJ2-7, with 9 bases aligning to TRBD2. The CDR3 consists of 24 residues. V was pared by 1 base and J by 3 bases, with 31 bases of the junction left unmatched. Germline V gene lookup returns CDR1 MRHNA and CDR2 SNTAGT.

The rearrangement joins TRBV7-9 to TRBJ1-1; 7 bases fit TRBD1. The CDR3 spans 19 residues. J lost 1 base, V lost 3 bases, and 17 bases had no gene match. In germline, CDR1 is SEHNR, CDR2 FQNEAQ (reference sequence). The CDR3: CASSLPSRAGGVRNTEAFF. Here the CDR3 DNA reads TGTGCCAGCAGCTTGCCCTCCAGGGCAGGGGGAGTTAGGAACACTGAAGCTTTCTTT.